Below are 26 T cell receptor beta chains sequenced from a single sample in a study of vaccination and CD4 T cells after COVID-19. Scientists ran DNA taken from cultured CD4+ T cells through the Oncomine TCR Beta short-read assay for sequencing. One entry per CDR3 protein results from TCRdb running MiXCR on the PCR reads. The table lists 2,000 to 3,000 distinct CDR3 sequences, about 25% of them singletons. Indicated treatment: approximately nine-day PBMC culture with coronavirus spike peptide pools or control peptides (ViraFEST assay). Antigen specificity for these receptors is unknown. The specimen comprised CD4+ T cells from blood, cultured in vitro, sampled after SARS-CoV-2 vaccination. These receptors originate from a human donor who had recovered from COVID-19.

This chain uses TRBV15 with TRBJ2-7; TRBD2 agrees at 8 bases. V shed 1 base and J 0 bases; nucleotides not matched to a gene: 2. The CDR3 sequence is 15 residues long. Germline assignment: CDR1 LNHNV and CDR2 YYDKDF (reference sequence). CDR3: CATSRASGGSYEQYF. CDR3 DNA: TGTGCCACCAGCAGAGCCAGCGGGGGCTCCTACGAGCAGTACTTC.

By sample share, this clonotype is medium-sized. The chain carries TRBV7-6 and TRBJ2-5; D tentatively fits TRBD1 or TRBD2 (5 bases each). The CDR3 consists of 15 residues. Trimming removed 1 base from V and 1 base from J, with 10 bases in between. Germline V lookup: CDR1 SGHVS, CDR2 FNYEAQ. CDR3 sequence (DNA): TGTGCCAGCAGCTTAGGGCTTGGGGGCCAAGAGACCCAGTACTTC. Its protein product is CASSLGLGGQETQYF.

CDR3 coding DNA: TGTGCCAGCAGTTTATCGTCCAGCGGAAACACCATATATTTT. Translated: CASSLSSSGNTIYF. The chain recombines TRBV28 with TRBJ1-3; no firm D call. Trimming pared 1 base from V and 4 bases from J, leaving 8 bases between. The CDR3 covers 14 residues. Germline values: CDR1 MDHEN, CDR2 SYDVKM.

This clonotype appeared a few times. This chain links TRBV6-4 with TRBJ2-3; TRBD2 aligns across 9 bases. Per germline, CDR1 MRHNA and CDR2 SNTAGT. V shed 4 bases, J shed 1 base, and the junction held 6 bases outside the gene matches. The CDR3 length is 16 residues. The CDR3 sequence: CASSVVASGGTDTQYF. CDR3 nucleotide sequence: TGTGCCAGCAGTGTGGTCGCTAGCGGGGGCACAGATACGCAGTATTTT.

V is TRBV29-1 and J is TRBJ1-1, with D unclear. Trimming shortened V by 8 bases and J by 0 bases, and 10 bases separated the two germline ends. This CDR3 region has 12 residues. Germline assignment: CDR1 SQVTM and CDR2 ANQGSEA. CDR3 DNA: TGCAGCCCGATGGTTATGAACACTGAAGCTTTCTTT. Protein: CSPMVMNTEAFF. Full variable domain (remainder filled in from reference TRBV29-1 and TRBJ1-1): SAVISQKPSRDICQRGTSLTIQCQVDSQVTMMFWYRQQPGQSLTLIATANQGSEATYESGFVIDKFPISRPNLTFSTLTVSNMSPEDSSIYLCSPMVMNTEAFFGQGTRLTVV.

The chain carries TRBV19 and TRBJ1-2, with 10 bases aligning to TRBD1. The junction had 2 bases not matched to a gene; V was cut back by 4 bases and J by 3 bases. The CDR3 contains 14 residues. Germline V gene sequence: CDR1 LNHDA, CDR2 SQIVND (reference sequence). The CDR3 here is CASSRDRGHYGYTF. The CDR3, as DNA: TGTGCCAGTAGTAGGGACAGGGGTCACTATGGCTACACCTTC.

This clonotype has only a few counts. This chain connects TRBV10-3 to TRBJ2-7; D may match TRBD1 or TRBD2 (5 bases each). Germline CDR1 reads ENHRY; CDR2 reads SYGVKD. This CDR3 contains 16 residues. V lost 3 bases to trimming and J lost 2 bases, with 17 bases between them. In nucleotides, the CDR3 is TGTGCCATCAGTGACCCCTCCGGGACGTCTCCCTACGAGCAGTACTTC. Its protein is CAISDPSGTSPYEQYF.

This clonotype is medium-sized within its sample. The chain combines TRBV20-1 with TRBJ1-2; D unclear. The CDR3 is made up of 12 amino acids. Trimming stripped 1 base from V and 7 bases from J, with 10 bases between. Germline-derived CDR1 and CDR2 are DFQATT and SNEGSKA (reference sequence). CDR3 region: CSARASGFGYTF. The CDR3, as DNA: TGCAGTGCTAGAGCTTCGGGATTTGGCTACACCTTC.

V and J are TRBV19 and TRBJ2-3, with a tentative D call TRBD2 (5 bases). There are 13 residues in the CDR3. CDR1 is LNHDA and CDR2 is SQIVND in the germline V gene (reference sequence). Trimming left V 6 bases short and J 4 bases short, with 11 bases between. CDR3 sequence reads: CASSGLAADTQYF. CDR3 sequence (DNA): TGTGCCAGTAGCGGTCTAGCCGCAGATACGCAGTATTTT. Looking up the rest from reference TRBV19 and TRBJ2-3 gives the full variable domain: DGGITQSPKYLFRKEGQNVTLSCEQNLNHDAMYWYRQDPGQGLRLIYYSQIVNDFQKGDIAEGYSVSREKKESFPLTVTSAQKNPTAFYLCASSGLAADTQYFGPGTRLTVL.

This clonotype was picked up a small number of times. J is TRBJ2-3 and V is TRBV28, with 15 bases lining up with TRBD2. The CDR3 has 17 residues. The trim removed 5 bases at V and 6 bases at J, leaving 9 bases unmatched. From germline, CDR1 is MDHEN and CDR2 SYDVKM. CDR3 in amino acids: CASSLRTSGGARDTQYF. The CDR3 DNA follows: TGTGCCAGCAGTCTGCGGACTAGCGGGGGGGCGAGGGATACGCAGTATTTT.

This chain links TRBV2 with TRBJ2-3; 7 nucleotides align to TRBD2. The CDR3 runs 15 residues. V lost 3 bases, J lost 2 bases, and 5 bases stayed unmatched. The germline CDR1 and CDR2 sequences are SNHLY and FYNNEI. CDR3 nucleotides: TGTGCCAGCAGTGAGGGAGGGGTTACCACAGATACGCAGTATTTT. Its protein is CASSEGGVTTDTQYF.

This clonotype was seen a few times. This rearrangement joins TRBV7-3 to TRBJ2-1; D may be TRBD1 (5 bases). The V gene lost 5 bases and the J gene lost 5 bases, with 7 bases spanning the gap. The CDR3 spans 12 residues. CDR1 is SGHTA, CDR2 FQGTGA, per germline. The CDR3 loop reads CASSGANNEQFF. The CDR3 DNA is TGTGCCAGCAGCGGGGCGAACAATGAGCAGTTCTTC.

The rearrangement links TRBV29-1 to TRBJ2-1, with D possibly matching TRBD2 (5 bases). Per the germline V gene, CDR1 is SQVTM and CDR2 is ANQGSEA. The CDR3 contains 16 residues. Trimming cost V 5 bases and J 10 bases, with 27 bases left between them. CDR3 sequence reads: CSVNGGSEGGYREQFF. DNA for the CDR3: TGCAGCGTTAACGGCGGGTCCGAAGGAGGATACAGAGAGCAGTTCTTC.

The rearrangement uses TRBV18 and TRBJ2-7; the D gene could be TRBD1 or TRBD2 (5 bases each). CDR3 size: 14 residues. Trimming took off 6 bases at V and 7 bases at J, with 19 bases between the two ends. Germline assignment: CDR1 KGHSH and CDR2 LQKENI. The CDR3, as DNA: TGTGCCAGCTCCCCCCGCCCGGGACCCATGGAGCAGTACTTC. Protein product: CASSPRPGPMEQYF.

J is TRBJ1-1 and V is TRBV6-4; D may be TRBD1 (6 bases). The CDR3 totals 13 residues. Germline V gene sequence: CDR1 MRHNA, CDR2 SNTAGT. V was trimmed by 6 bases and J by 2 bases, leaving 10 bases between them. The CDR3, as DNA: TGTGCCAGCAGAGAGGGGGTCAACACTGAAGCTTTCTTT. It specifies CASREGVNTEAFF.

The chain carries TRBV5-6 and TRBJ2-5; D assignment may be TRBD1 or TRBD2 (5 bases each). Germline V gene data show CDR1 as SGHDT and CDR2 as YYEEEE. This CDR3 has 15 residues. Trimming removed 2 bases at V and 4 bases at J, with 15 bases between. The CDR3, as DNA: TGTGCCAGCAGCTTTGGACCACCGGGGACAGAGACCCAGTACTTC. The encoded protein is CASSFGPPGTETQYF. Variable domain in full (rest from reference TRBV5-6 and TRBJ2-5): DAGVTQSPTHLIKTRGQQVTLRCSPKSGHDTVSWYQQALGQGPQFIFQYYEEEERQRGNFPDRFSGHQFPNYSSELNVNALLLGDSALYLCASSFGPPGTETQYFGPGTRLLVL.

This clonotype was detected only a few times. J is TRBJ2-3 and V is TRBV7-6; D ambiguous. Trimming took off 4 bases at V and 5 bases at J, with 13 bases between the two ends. Germline CDR1 reads SGHVS; CDR2 reads FNYEAQ. The CDR3 spans 14 residues. Here the CDR3 reads CASSSGLSGDTQYF. CDR3 in DNA: TGTGCCAGCAGCTCCGGATTATCCGGAGATACGCAGTATTTT.

J is TRBJ1-2 and V is TRBV25-1; D remains ambiguous. CDR1 is MGHDK, CDR2 SYGVNS, per germline. The CDR3 spans 14 residues. Trimming stripped 2 bases from V and 1 base from J, with 8 bases between. The CDR3 spells CASSEPLGNYGYTF. In DNA form, the CDR3 reads TGTGCCAGCAGTGAACCGTTGGGTAACTATGGCTACACCTTC.

This chain joins TRBV5-4 and TRBJ2-7; D not certain. The CDR3 is 13 residues long. Trimming pared 0 bases from V and 7 bases from J, leaving 11 bases between. Germline-derived CDR1 and CDR2 are SGHNT and YYREEE (reference sequence). CDR3 in amino acids: CASSLGGVGEQYF. The DNA of the CDR3 is TGTGCCAGCAGCTTGGGCGGCGTGGGGGAGCAGTACTTC.

V usage is TRBV7-2 and J usage is TRBJ1-2; 8 bases are shared with TRBD1. Germline loops: CDR1 SGHTA, CDR2 FQGNSA. The CDR3 has 14 amino acids. The junction had 2 bases not matched to a gene; V was cut back by 3 bases and J by 2 bases. CDR3 loop: CASSLTGVNYGYTF. The CDR3 DNA sequence: TGTGCCAGCAGCTTGACAGGGGTGAACTATGGCTACACCTTC.

The chain couples TRBV20-1 to TRBJ2-1, with D possibly TRBD2 on 7 matching bases. Germline CDR1 DFQATT, CDR2 SNEGSKA (reference sequence). This CDR3 region has 15 residues. Trimming left V 2 bases short and J 7 bases short, with 18 bases between. In DNA, the CDR3 is TGCAGTGCTAGACTTCGGGGGGCATTGAGGAATGAGCAGTTCTTC. Translated: CSARLRGALRNEQFF.

This clonotype came up a few times. The V gene is TRBV19, the J gene TRBJ2-7; a weak D match, TRBD1 (5 bases). Germline lookup yields CDR1 LNHDA and CDR2 SQIVND (reference sequence). The CDR3 sequence is 12 residues long. Trimming shortened V by 5 bases and J by 7 bases, and 12 bases separated the two germline ends. CDR3 in DNA: TGTGCCAGTAGTCGGTGGGGCTGGGAGCAGTACTTC. Encoded protein: CASSRWGWEQYF.

This chain connects TRBV10-3 to TRBJ1-2, with a tentative D call TRBD1 (6 bases). The length of the CDR3 is 12 residues. Germline V gives CDR1 ENHRY, CDR2 SYGVKD. V was trimmed by 8 bases and J by 5 bases, leaving 12 bases between them. CDR3 sequence reads: CAIGGVQYGYTF. DNA for the CDR3: TGTGCCATCGGGGGCGTCCAGTATGGCTACACCTTC.

This clonotype was seen a handful of times. The rearrangement joins TRBV7-9 to TRBJ2-7, with 7 positions matching TRBD1. Germline CDR1 is SEHNR and CDR2 is FQNEAQ (reference sequence). This CDR3 is built from 16 residues. V lost 4 bases to trimming and J lost 4 bases; unmatched junction nucleotides: 13. The CDR3 is CASSSGQLKKGYEQYF. In nucleotides, the CDR3 is TGTGCCAGCAGCTCGGGACAGCTAAAAAAGGGATACGAGCAGTACTTC.

The table lists this clonotype with a count of one. The chain uses TRBV28 and TRBJ2-2; no clear D. The V gene lost 8 bases and the J gene lost 3 bases, with 16 bases spanning the gap. The CDR3 has 15 amino acids. The germline V gene has CDR1 MDHEN and CDR2 SYDVKM. CDR3 loop: CASAPVGWDTGELFF. CDR3 in DNA: TGTGCCAGCGCACCCGTAGGATGGGACACCGGGGAGCTGTTTTTT. The full variable domain, in which reference TRBV28 and TRBJ2-2 provide the parts outside the CDR3, is DVKVTQSSRYLVKRTGEKVFLECVQDMDHENMFWYRQDPGLGLRLIYFSYDVKMKEKGDIPEGYSVSREKKERFSLILESASTNQTSMYLCASAPVGWDTGELFFGEGSRLTVL.

This chain uses TRBV5-4 with TRBJ2-6; no definite D call. Trimming shortened V by 6 bases and J by 3 bases, and 7 bases separated the two germline ends. The CDR3 is 13 residues long. CDR1 and CDR2 (germline): SGHNT, YYREEE (reference sequence). The CDR3: CASTGDGANVLTF. CDR3 nucleotides: TGTGCCAGCACTGGGGATGGGGCCAACGTCCTGACTTTC.